The rows below give T cell receptor beta chains drawn from one sample of a study of blood T cell repertoires in COVID-19. Produced via immunoSEQ multiplex PCR; TCRdb's table is partial and in-frame only. The table records around 230,000 clones, roughly 80% of them present only once. The sample comprised peripheral blood. These receptors came from a woman over 75 with acute or convalescent COVID-19. CDR3s include the opening cysteine and the closing phenylalanine or tryptophan. Each record gives: D gene, J gene, V gene, clone size, CDR3 protein, CDR3 DNA. D genes are given only for firm matches. Clone size is given for some rows only: seen once, a few or many times, or a class if the clone is expanded.

>NA|TRBJ1-4|TRBV6-5|once
CASRAQNEKLFF
TGTGCCAGCAGAGCCCAAAATGAAAAACTGTTTTTT
>NA|TRBJ1-2|TRBV28|few
CASSLGLGYTF
TGTGCCAGCAGTTTGGGGCTCGGCTACACCTTC
>TRBD2|TRBJ2-3|TRBV11-2|NA
CASSRPGLAGASTDTQYF
TGTGCCAGCAGCCGCCCCGGACTAGCGGGGGCTAGCACAGATACGCAGTATTTT
>NA|TRBJ2-1|TRBV18|NA
CASSPSASREEQFF
TGTGCCAGCTCACCATCGGCCAGCCGGGAGGAGCAGTTCTTC
>NA|TRBJ2-3|TRBV5-1|NA
CASSLAAGRMGTQYF
TGCGCCAGCAGCTTGGCCGCGGGGCGCATGGGTACGCAGTATTTT
>TRBD1|TRBJ1-6|TRBV2|NA
CAGTGSQNSPLHF
TGTGCCGGGACAGGGTCGCAAAATTCACCCCTCCACTTT
>NA|TRBJ2-2|TRBV3-1/TRBV3-2|few
CASSQPQFSNTGELFF
TGTGCCAGCAGCCAGCCCCAGTTCTCCAACACCGGGGAGCTGTTTTTT
>TRBD1|TRBJ1-1|TRBV5-1|NA
CASSPGQGFVTEAFF
TGCGCCAGCAGCCCCGGACAGGGTTTCGTCACTGAAGCTTTCTTT
>TRBD1|TRBJ1-6|TRBV3-1/TRBV3-2|NA
CASSQGQGNNSPLHF
TGTGCCAGCAGCCAAGGACAGGGTAATAATTCACCCCTCCACTTT
>TRBD1|TRBJ1-1|TRBV6-5|NA
CASSDRVNTEAFF
TGTGCCAGCAGCGACAGGGTGAACACTGAAGCTTTCTTT
>NA|TRBJ1-6|TRBV11-2|NA
CVRADSPLHF
TGTGTCAGGGCTGATTCACCCCTCCACTTT
>NA|TRBJ1-4|TRBV29-1|NA
CSVARGGNGGEKLFF
TGCAGCGTTGCCCGGGGGGGGAACGGCGGTGAAAAACTGTTTTTT
>NA|TRBJ2-1|TRBV6-2/TRBV6-3|NA
CASSRPGESYNEQFF
TGTGCCAGCAGCCGCCCCGGGGAGAGCTACAATGAGCAGTTCTTC
>NA|TRBJ1-2|TRBV28|NA
CASSLLGGGRYTF
TGTGCCAGCAGTTTATTGGGGGGGGGCCGCTACACCTTC
>NA|TRBJ1-1|TRBV18|NA
CASFEAPLKEAFF
TGTGCCAGCTTCGAGGCCCCCCTCAAGGAAGCTTTCTTT
>NA|TRBJ2-3|TRBV6-2/TRBV6-3|NA
CASSYFTGVGDTQYF
TGTGCCAGCAGTTACTTCACGGGGGTTGGGGATACGCAGTATTTT
>NA|TRBJ2-4|TRBV5-1|NA
CASSLQSGARTNIQYF
TGCGCCAGCAGCCTTCAGAGTGGGGCGCGGACGAACATTCAGTACTTC
>TRBD1|TRBJ2-2|TRBV19|NA
CASSPGTANTGELFF
TGTGCCAGTAGTCCCGGGACAGCGAACACCGGGGAGCTGTTTTTT
>NA|TRBJ1-4|TRBV5-6|NA
CASSLEQGGNEKLFF
TGTGCCAGCAGCTTGGAACAGGGTGGGAATGAAAAACTGTTTTTT
>NA|TRBJ2-5|TRBV7-6|NA
CASSSRAVGQGETQYF
TGTGCCAGCAGCTCCCGGGCGGTGGGACAAGGGGAGACCCAGTACTTC